These 23 T cell receptor beta chains originate from one sample sequenced in a study of T cell changes during pregnancy in multiple sclerosis. Method: immunoSEQ multiplex PCR; TCRdb's copy keeps in-frame clones and lacks some. The sample includes 40,000 to 50,000 clones, around 93% of them seen just once. The source was CD8+ T cells from peripheral blood mononuclear cells, collected after pregnancy. Receptors were obtained from a female donor with multiple sclerosis, enrolled in a pregnancy study.

This sequence joins TRBV5-1 and TRBJ2-5; 9 bases are a match to TRBD2. There are 16 residues in the CDR3. From germline, CDR1 is SGHRS and CDR2 YFSETQ. Trimming removed 2 bases from V and 2 bases from J; junction bases left unmatched: 7. The CDR3 spells CASSFGAGGWQETQYF. CDR3 nucleotide sequence: TGCGCCAGCAGCTTCGGAGCGGGGGGTTGGCAAGAGACCCAGTACTTC.

This sequence joins TRBV9 and TRBJ2-1; 8 positions agree with TRBD2. The germline CDR1 and CDR2 sequences are SGDLS and YYNGEE. J was trimmed by 5 bases and V by 4 bases; bases with no gene match: 14. CDR3 length: 17 residues. CDR3 loop: CASSTSGSTSAHNEQFF. In DNA, the CDR3 is TGTGCCAGCAGCACGAGTGGGTCGACTAGCGCACACAATGAGCAGTTCTTC. Complete variable domain (other parts from reference TRBV9 and TRBJ2-1): DSGVTQTPKHLITATGQRVTLRCSPRSGDLSVYWYQQSLDQGLQFLIQYYNGEERAKGNILERFSAQQFPDLHSELNLSSLELGDSALYFCASSTSGSTSAHNEQFFGPGTRLTVL.

The chain links TRBV19 to TRBJ2-3, with 8 bases identical to TRBD1. The germline V gene encodes CDR1 LNHDA and CDR2 SQIVND (reference sequence). This CDR3 comprises 15 residues. V was pared by 6 bases and J by 4 bases, with 9 bases of the junction left unmatched. The CDR3 reads CASSTEDRASDTQYF. In DNA form, the CDR3 reads TGTGCCAGTAGCACTGAGGACAGGGCATCAGATACGCAGTATTTT.

DNA of the CDR3: TGTGCCAGCAGAGGGACAGGACCCTACGAGCAGTACTTC. This translates into CASRGTGPYEQYF. This chain connects TRBV28 to TRBJ2-7, with 8 bases fitting TRBD1. Germline CDR1 reads MDHEN; CDR2 reads SYDVKM. This CDR3 has 13 residues. V was pared by 6 bases and J by 2 bases, with 3 bases of the junction left unmatched.

The V call is TRBV29-1, the J call TRBJ1-3; D is unclear. The CDR3 covers 11 residues. V lost 7 bases to trimming and J lost 5 bases, with 9 bases between them. In germline, CDR1 is SQVTM, CDR2 ANQGSEA. CDR3: CSGNYRNTIYF. The CDR3 DNA follows: TGCAGCGGTAATTATAGAAACACCATATATTTT.

This sequence joins TRBV14 and TRBJ2-5, with 11 bases that match TRBD2. This CDR3 spans 18 amino acids. The germline V gene has CDR1 SGHDN and CDR2 FVKESK. Trimming at V came to 0 bases and at J to 3 bases, leaving 9 bases not matched to a gene. CDR3 residues: CASSQDPPSGGFKETQYF. In nucleotides, the CDR3 is TGTGCCAGCAGCCAAGATCCCCCTAGCGGGGGGTTTAAAGAGACCCAGTACTTC.

The chain is built from TRBV18 and TRBJ1-5; D perhaps matches TRBD1 (5 bases). This CDR3 contains 15 residues. V was clipped by 5 bases and J by 4 bases, with 15 bases between them. Looked up from germline, CDR1 is KGHSH and CDR2 is LQKENI. The CDR3 sequence is CASSSKAGLNQPQHF. The CDR3 region has the DNA TGTGCCAGCTCATCGAAGGCAGGGCTGAATCAGCCCCAGCATTTT. The variable domain in full, completed from reference TRBV18 and TRBJ1-5, reads NAGVMQNPRHLVRRRGQEARLRCSPMKGHSHVYWYRQLPEEGLKFMVYLQKENIIDESGMPKERFSAEFPKEGPSILRIQQVVRGDSAAYFCASSSKAGLNQPQHFGDGTRLSIL.

This rearrangement joins TRBV9 to TRBJ1-1; D possibly corresponds to TRBD1 (5 bases). Trimming stripped 0 bases from V and 1 base from J, with 7 bases between. The CDR3 is 14 amino acids. CDR1 and CDR2 (germline): SGDLS, YYNGEE. The chain's CDR3 is CASSVAGSNTEAFF. Written as DNA, the CDR3 is TGTGCCAGCAGCGTAGCAGGGTCGAACACTGAAGCTTTCTTT. Full variable domain (outside the CDR3, taken from reference TRBV9 and TRBJ1-1): DSGVTQTPKHLITATGQRVTLRCSPRSGDLSVYWYQQSLDQGLQFLIQYYNGEERAKGNILERFSAQQFPDLHSELNLSSLELGDSALYFCASSVAGSNTEAFFGQGTRLTVV.

This clone ranks as medium-sized. This chain links TRBV5-4 with TRBJ2-2; D is unresolved. CDR1 and CDR2 from the germline V gene are SGHNT and YYREEE (reference sequence). This CDR3 contains 12 residues. Between the trimmed V and J ends, which lost 4 bases and 3 bases, there was a span of 4 bases. In nucleotides, the CDR3 is TGTGCCAGCAGCACATACACCGGGGAGCTGTTTTTT. Translated, it gives CASSTYTGELFF.

The chain recombines TRBV11-2 with TRBJ1-1; tentatively, D is TRBD1 (6 bases). The germline V gene has CDR1 SGHAT and CDR2 FQNNGV. Trimming cost V 5 bases and J 4 bases, with 11 bases left between them. The CDR3 covers 13 residues. This CDR3 reads CASSTGLSTEAFF. The CDR3 bases are TGTGCCAGCAGCACAGGGCTCTCCACTGAAGCTTTCTTT.

This sequence joins TRBV25-1 and TRBJ1-1; D unclear. Germline V lookup: CDR1 MGHDK, CDR2 SYGVNS. Trimming removed 6 bases from V and 5 bases from J, with 7 bases in between. The CDR3 sequence is 11 residues long. The CDR3 nucleotides are TGTGCCAGCAGCGTTTTGACTGAAGCTTTCTTT. It is translated as CASSVLTEAFF.

The chain links TRBV4-2 to TRBJ2-7, with TRBD2 matching 11 bases. The CDR3 totals 17 residues. The germline V gene has CDR1 LGHNA and CDR2 YNFKEQ. V lost 0 bases to trimming and J lost 6 bases; unmatched junction nucleotides: 10. The CDR3, as DNA: TGTGCCAGCAGCCAAGATCGGGGTTCCGGGACTAGCGGCGAGCAGTACTTC. Its translation is CASSQDRGSGTSGEQYF.

The chain combines TRBV5-1 with TRBJ2-6; TRBD1 aligns across 8 bases. The germline V gene has CDR1 SGHRS and CDR2 YFSETQ. The CDR3 extends over 18 amino acids. V lost 0 bases and J lost 1; bases outside the gene matches: 6. The CDR3 sequence: CASSLVDRGRSGANVLTF. CDR3 sequence (DNA): TGCGCCAGCAGCTTGGTCGACAGGGGAAGGTCTGGGGCCAACGTCCTGACTTTC.

V usage is TRBV5-1 and J usage is TRBJ2-2; TRBD1 aligns across 10 bases. V dropped 4 bases and J dropped 4; count of bases not matched to a gene: 4. CDR1 and CDR2 from the germline V gene are SGHRS and YFSETQ. This CDR3 spans 15 amino acids. The CDR3 protein is CASSEWTGGTGELFF. The CDR3 nucleotides read TGCGCCAGCAGCGAATGGACAGGGGGCACCGGGGAGCTGTTTTTT.

The V and J genes are TRBV7-9 and TRBJ2-2, with TRBD2 matching over 9 bases. Trimming removed 0 bases from V and 2 bases from J; junction bases left unmatched: 1. Germline loops: CDR1 SEHNR, CDR2 FQNEAQ (reference sequence). The CDR3 contains 16 residues. The CDR3 reads CASSLASGGNTGELFF. The CDR3 region has the DNA TGTGCCAGCAGCTTAGCTAGCGGGGGTAACACCGGGGAGCTGTTTTTT.

This sequence joins TRBV7-2 and TRBJ1-4, with D possibly matching TRBD1 (5 bases). Germline CDR1 is SGHTA and CDR2 is FQGNSA. CDR3 size: 14 residues. V was shortened by 1 base and J by 4 bases, with 7 bases between the two germline ends. This CDR3 is CASSLGQINEKLFF. DNA of the CDR3: TGTGCCAGCAGCTTAGGACAGATTAATGAAAAACTGTTTTTT.

This clone turned up a few times. This chain links TRBV19 with TRBJ1-5; possibly TRBD1 for D (5 bases). Trimming shortened V by 7 bases and J by 5 bases, and 12 bases separated the two germline ends. Germline V gene lookup returns CDR1 LNHDA and CDR2 SQIVND (reference sequence). The CDR3 covers 13 residues. The CDR3: CASNPTGYQPQHF. DNA of the CDR3: TGTGCCAGTAATCCCACAGGCTATCAGCCCCAGCATTTT.

The chain uses TRBV12-2 and TRBJ2-7; the DNA was not compared with TRBD2, the D call given in the table. TRBV12-2 is described as a pseudogene. This CDR3 contains 14 residues. This CDR3 is CASRETRVPYEQYF. In nucleotides, the CDR3 is TGTGCAAGTCGTGAAACGCGGGTTCCTTACGAGCAGTACTTC.

The CDR3 DNA is TGTGCCAGCAGCTTTGGGACTAACGAGCAGTACTTC. Encoded protein: CASSFGTNEQYF. V and J are TRBV7-9 and TRBJ2-7; 7 bases agree with TRBD2. The V gene's germline CDR1 is SEHNR and CDR2 FQNEAQ (reference sequence). The V and J ends lost 3 bases and 5 bases, in that order; junction bases with no gene match: 1. CDR3 length: 12 amino acids.

The chain has TRBV4-1 and TRBJ1-6, with TRBD1 as a possible D gene (6 bases). Trimming took off 3 bases at V and 7 bases at J, with 13 bases between the two ends. This CDR3 has 15 residues. CDR1 and CDR2 (germline): MGHRA, YSYEKL. The CDR3 DNA reads as TGCGCCAGCAGCCAGGTCCGGGACATAAATTCACCCCTCCACTTT. Encoded protein: CASSQVRDINSPLHF.

The chain carries TRBV5-6 and TRBJ2-7; D ambiguous. The V gene's germline CDR1 is SGHDT and CDR2 YYEEEE. Trimming took 3 bases from V and 0 from J, leaving 4 bases between them. The CDR3 runs 12 residues. CDR3 protein: CASSSSSYEQYF. In DNA, the CDR3 is TGTGCCAGCAGCTCTAGCTCCTACGAGCAGTACTTC.

The chain joins TRBV11-2 to TRBJ1-1; D call uncertain. CDR1 is SGHAT and CDR2 is FQNNGV in the germline V gene. The CDR3 loop spans 12 amino acids. The V end lost 4 bases, the J end lost 4 bases, and 7 bases lay between the germline ends. This chain's CDR3 is CASSYIITEAFF. The CDR3 DNA is TGTGCCAGCAGCTACATAATCACTGAAGCTTTCTTT.

This chain uses TRBV7-8 with TRBJ2-7; 9 bases map to TRBD1. This CDR3 is 19 amino acids long. Germline V CDR1 and CDR2: SGHVS, FQNEAQ. Unmatched junction bases numbered 17, after V lost 2 bases and J lost 3 bases. This CDR3 is CASSLPTGTGSASDYEQYF. DNA of the CDR3: TGTGCCAGCAGCTTACCCACCGGGACAGGGTCCGCCAGCGACTACGAGCAGTACTTC.